The 27 T cell receptor beta chains given below trace back to one sample, sequenced in a study of blood T cell repertoires in COVID-19. Generated by immunoSEQ multiplex PCR, the TCRdb table keeps only in-frame clones and is missing some. The repertoire holds some 40,000 clones, with about nine tenths as singletons. The source material was peripheral blood. The source is a woman aged 25-40 years in a cohort sampled during active COVID-19.

The rearrangement joins TRBV19 to TRBJ1-4, with a possible D match to TRBD1 (5 bases). V was trimmed by 7 bases and J by 7 bases, leaving 13 bases between them. The CDR3 runs to 13 residues. Looked up from germline, CDR1 is LNHDA and CDR2 is SQIVND (reference sequence). CDR3 sequence (DNA): TGTGCCAGTATGGCAGGGAGGTTTGAAAAACTGTTTTTT. It is translated as CASMAGRFEKLFF.

The chain carries TRBV5-1 and TRBJ2-7; D not resolved. The V gene's germline CDR1 is SGHRS and CDR2 YFSETQ. V was pared by 0 bases and J by 3 bases, with 13 bases between. The CDR3 contains 15 residues. The CDR3 DNA is TGCGCCAGCAGCTTGGCGGCAGGAAGAGTCTACGAGCAGTACTTC. As protein: CASSLAAGRVYEQYF.

In regard to this clone: Relative to the germline gene, one junction end is altered; a read error may explain this. The chain combines TRBV11-2 with TRBJ2-7; 10 nucleotides match TRBD2. The germline gives CDR1 SGHAT, CDR2 FQNNGV. The CDR3 contains 17 residues. This CDR3 is CASSPKGSGRRSYERYF. DNA of the CDR3: TGTGCCAGCAGTCCAAAGGGTAGCGGGAGGAGAAGCTACGAGCGGTACTTC.

This clone was observed a single time. This sequence joins TRBV18 and TRBJ2-1; possibly TRBD2 for D (6 bases). From germline, CDR1 is KGHSH and CDR2 LQKENI. V was clipped by 5 bases and J by 7 bases, with 21 bases between them. The CDR3 runs to 16 residues. The CDR3 coding sequence is TGTGCCAGCTCATCCTTGCCGGAGGGACTGGGAAATGAGCAGTTCTTC. Translating it yields CASSSLPEGLGNEQFF.

This CDR3 reads CASRGTSGIEYF. The CDR3 DNA is TGCGCCAGCAGAGGGACTAGCGGGATAGAGTATTTT. J is TRBJ2-3 and V is TRBV10-2, with 13 bases identical to TRBD2. The CDR3 is 12 residues long. The trim removed 6 bases at V and 13 bases at J, leaving 4 bases unmatched. Germline lookup yields CDR1 WSHSY and CDR2 SAAADI.

The chain couples TRBV7-9 to TRBJ2-1; 7 positions match TRBD1. V shed 5 bases and J 6 bases; nucleotides not matched to a gene: 7. Germline V gene data show CDR1 as SEHNR and CDR2 as FQNEAQ (reference sequence). This CDR3 comprises 14 residues. CDR3 protein: CASSAQGFSNEQFF. In DNA, the CDR3 is TGTGCCAGCAGCGCACAGGGGTTCAGCAATGAGCAGTTCTTC.

The gene calls are TRBV10-1 and TRBJ2-7; 10 bases match TRBD1. From germline, CDR1 is WNHNN and CDR2 SYGVQD (reference sequence). The ends lost 9 bases at V and 5 bases at J; junction bases unmatched: 1. The CDR3 is 11 residues long. Written as DNA, the CDR3 is TGCGCCAGTGGACAGGGGGACGAGCAGTACTTC. Translation gives CASGQGDEQYF.

The genes are TRBV6-4 and TRBJ1-3, with a possible D match to TRBD1 (5 bases). Trimming pared 0 bases from V and 2 bases from J, leaving 11 bases between. CDR1 and CDR2 (germline): MRHNA, SNTAGT. The CDR3 totals 16 residues. The CDR3 is CASSDSGGSAGNTIYF. The CDR3 DNA is TGTGCCAGCAGTGACTCCGGGGGGTCAGCTGGAAACACCATATATTTT.

V is TRBV2 and J is TRBJ2-1, with TRBD2 matching over 9 bases. The germline V gene encodes CDR1 SNHLY and CDR2 FYNNEI. With V trimmed by 7 bases and J by 4 bases, 8 bases remained unmatched. This CDR3 comprises 15 residues. This chain's CDR3 is CASTLAGVGYNEQFF. The CDR3, as DNA: TGTGCCAGCACCTTAGCGGGAGTTGGTTACAATGAGCAGTTCTTC.

The chain carries TRBV27 and TRBJ1-1; D is perhaps TRBD1 (5 bases). The germline V and J ends were trimmed by 3 bases and 4 bases, with 15 bases remaining between them. CDR1 and CDR2 from the germline V gene are MNHEY and SMNVEV (reference sequence). This CDR3 comprises 15 residues. The CDR3 bases are TGTGCCAGCAGTTTGAGACCGGACATCTTCACTGAAGCTTTCTTT. This translates into CASSLRPDIFTEAFF.

This clone was observed once. The chain recombines TRBV2 with TRBJ2-6; D may be TRBD1 (6 bases). With 7 bases removed from V and 0 bases from J, the gap between germline ends came to 16 bases. The CDR3 length is 17 residues. CDR1 is SNHLY, CDR2 FYNNEI, per germline. CDR3 nucleotide sequence: TGTGCCAGCAACCTCCTGGGGGCAAGCTCTGGGGCCAACGTCCTGACTTTC. Its translation: CASNLLGASSGANVLTF.

The chain combines TRBV6-1 with TRBJ2-3; D possibly corresponds to TRBD2 (7 bases). Trimming pared 4 bases from V and 2 bases from J, leaving 25 bases between. Germline V gene lookup returns CDR1 MNHNS and CDR2 SASEGT. This CDR3 is 19 amino acids long. CDR3 coding DNA: TGTGCCAGCAGTGTCTCTCACTCAGGGGCGGGGGTATACACAGATACGCAGTATTTT. Residues: CASSVSHSGAGVYTDTQYF.

This chain connects TRBV19 to TRBJ1-5; unclear D gene. V dropped 1 base and J dropped 6 bases, with 19 bases sitting between them. There are 17 residues in the CDR3. Per germline, CDR1 LNHDA and CDR2 SQIVND (reference sequence). In DNA, the CDR3 is TGTGCCAGTAGTATAGCCCACGGAGGGTTACTTATTCAGCCCCAGCATTTT. Its protein is CASSIAHGGLLIQPQHF.

The chain uses TRBV12-3 or TRBV12-4 and TRBJ2-7, with a weak D call TRBD1 (6 bases). The V end lost 3 bases, the J end lost 6 bases, and 6 bases lay between the germline ends. This CDR3 is built from 11 residues. CDR3 protein: CASSLDSEQYF. CDR3 nucleotides: TGTGCCAGCAGTTTGGACAGCGAGCAGTACTTC.

The rearrangement links TRBV7-2 to TRBJ2-7; TRBD1 aligns across 8 bases. Losses at the gene ends were 5 bases for V and 0 bases for J; bases not matched to a gene: 6. Germline values: CDR1 SGHTA, CDR2 FQGNSA. The CDR3 runs to 15 residues. This CDR3 is CASSHFTGGSYEQYF. The CDR3, as DNA: TGTGCCAGCAGCCACTTTACAGGGGGCTCCTACGAGCAGTACTTC.

The V gene is TRBV6-5, the J gene TRBJ2-3; D call uncertain. The CDR3 length is 12 residues. From germline, CDR1 is MNHEY and CDR2 SVGAGI. Between the trimmed V and J ends, which lost 6 bases and 3 bases, there was a span of 7 bases. CDR3 protein: CASSPTTDTQYF. As DNA, the CDR3 is TGTGCCAGCAGCCCAACTACAGATACGCAGTATTTT.

The J gene is TRBJ1-1, the V gene TRBV6-5; no clear D gene. Germline-derived CDR1 and CDR2 are MNHEY and SVGAGI. V was clipped by 2 bases and J by 1 base, with 5 bases between them. The CDR3 spans 13 residues. The CDR3 DNA reads TGTGCCAGCAGTTACCGGGGGAACACTGAAGCTTTCTTT. Protein product: CASSYRGNTEAFF.

This chain joins TRBV11-1 and TRBJ1-5; D may be TRBD1 (6 bases). Germline V gene data show CDR1 as SGHAT and CDR2 as FQDESV (reference sequence). The germline V and J ends were trimmed by 3 bases and 0 bases, with 9 bases remaining between them. The length of the CDR3 is 15 residues. CDR3 nucleotide sequence: TGTGCCAGCAGCTTGGGGGCAGATAGCAATCAGCCCCAGCATTTT. It yields the protein CASSLGADSNQPQHF.

V and J are TRBV11-2 and TRBJ2-5, with D hard to call. The germline V and J ends were trimmed by 3 bases and 1 base, with 9 bases remaining between them. The germline gives CDR1 SGHAT, CDR2 FQNNGV. The CDR3 is 14 amino acids. The CDR3 is CASSFVFSQETQYF. Written as DNA, the CDR3 is TGTGCCAGCAGCTTCGTATTCAGCCAAGAGACCCAGTACTTC.

The chain couples TRBV7-6 to TRBJ2-5; the match to TRBD1 covers 9 bases. There are 16 residues in the CDR3. The V gene's germline CDR1 is SGHVS and CDR2 FNYEAQ. Trimming took 5 bases from V and 3 from J; bases not matched to a gene: 10. CDR3 DNA: TGTGCCAGCAGCAAAGTCCGGGACAGGGCTAAAGAGACCCAGTACTTC. This translates into CASSKVRDRAKETQYF.

The chain carries TRBV6-2 or TRBV6-3 and TRBJ1-1; no reliable D call. The CDR3 runs 13 residues. Germline assignment: CDR1 MNHEY and CDR2 SVGEGT. V was cut by 6 bases and J by 0 bases, with 8 bases left in between. As DNA, the CDR3 is TGTGCCAGCAGCCCTTTCTTGAACACTGAAGCTTTCTTT. Protein product: CASSPFLNTEAFF.

This chain links TRBV11-2 with TRBJ2-5; 10 positions agree with TRBD2. Germline loops: CDR1 SGHAT, CDR2 FQNNGV. The length of the CDR3 is 16 residues. The V and J ends lost 5 bases and 4 bases, in that order; junction bases with no gene match: 10. CDR3 loop: CASSPLGLAGAETQYF. The DNA of the CDR3 is TGTGCCAGCAGCCCCCTGGGTCTAGCGGGAGCAGAGACCCAGTACTTC.

J is TRBJ1-6 and V is TRBV9, with D possibly matching TRBD1 (5 bases). The CDR3 is made up of 14 amino acids. V was cut by 3 bases and J by 9 bases, with 13 bases left in between. Germline V lookup: CDR1 SGDLS, CDR2 YYNGEE. CDR3 region: CASSGQGSSSPLHF. The DNA of the CDR3 is TGTGCCAGCAGCGGTCAGGGTAGTAGTTCACCCCTCCACTTT. Full variable domain (outside the CDR3, taken from reference TRBV9 and TRBJ1-6): DSGVTQTPKHLITATGQRVTLRCSPRSGDLSVYWYQQSLDQGLQFLIQYYNGEERAKGNILERFSAQQFPDLHSELNLSSLELGDSALYFCASSGQGSSSPLHFGNGTRLTVT.

The chain has TRBV7-9 and TRBJ2-1; 8 nucleotides match TRBD2. CDR3 length equals 16 residues. Germline-derived CDR1 and CDR2 are SEHNR and FQNEAQ (reference sequence). V trimming: 0 bases; J trimming: 3 bases; junction bases outside the gene matches: 4. Here the CDR3 reads CASSLAISGSYNEQFF. Written as DNA, the CDR3 is TGTGCCAGCAGCTTAGCGATCAGCGGGAGCTACAATGAGCAGTTCTTC.

The chain combines TRBV7-2 with TRBJ2-5; D is perhaps TRBD2 (5 bases). The V gene's germline CDR1 is SGHTA and CDR2 FQGNSA. V was clipped by 5 bases and J by 5 bases, with 15 bases between them. The CDR3 is 14 residues long. The CDR3 bases are TGTGCCAGCAGCCCTAGTACTAGGGCCGAGACCCAGTACTTC. It specifies CASSPSTRAETQYF.

This clone was seen only once. The chain links TRBV7-9 to TRBJ1-1; the D gene is possibly TRBD1 (6 bases). Trimming took 5 bases from V and 1 from J, leaving 14 bases between them. The CDR3 loop spans 15 amino acids. Germline CDR1 reads SEHNR; CDR2 reads FQNEAQ (reference sequence). CDR3 in amino acids: CASSPTDRSNTEAFF. The CDR3 bases are TGTGCCAGCAGCCCGACTGACAGGTCGAACACTGAAGCTTTCTTT.

J is TRBJ1-1 and V is TRBV11-3; D remains ambiguous. The CDR3 covers 13 residues. Germline V gene lookup returns CDR1 SGHNT and CDR2 YENEEA. The V gene lost 3 bases and the J gene lost 0 bases, with 5 bases spanning the gap. CDR3 residues: CASSFYLNTEAFF. CDR3 coding DNA: TGTGCCAGCAGCTTTTATTTGAACACTGAAGCTTTCTTT. Full variable domain (remainder filled in from reference TRBV11-3 and TRBJ1-1): EAGVVQSPRYKIIEKKQPVAFWCNPISGHNTLYWYLQNLGQGPELLIRYENEEAVDDSQLPKDRFSAERLKGVDSTLKIQPAELGDSAVYLCASSFYLNTEAFFGQGTRLTVV.